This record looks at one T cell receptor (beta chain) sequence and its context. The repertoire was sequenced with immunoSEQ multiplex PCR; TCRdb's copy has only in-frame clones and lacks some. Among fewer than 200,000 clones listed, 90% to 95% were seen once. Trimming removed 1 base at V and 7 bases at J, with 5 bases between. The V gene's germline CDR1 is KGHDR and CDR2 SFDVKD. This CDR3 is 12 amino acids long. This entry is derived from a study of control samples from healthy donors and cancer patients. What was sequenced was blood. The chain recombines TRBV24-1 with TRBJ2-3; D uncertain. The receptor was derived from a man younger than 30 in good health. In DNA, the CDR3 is TGTGCCACCAGTGATTTAACTTATACGCAGTATTTT. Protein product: CATSDLTYTQYF.